The rows below give T cell receptor beta chains drawn from one sample of a study of blood T cell repertoires in COVID-19. The table came from immunoSEQ multiplex PCR; TCRdb's copy has only in-frame clones and leaves some out. The profile shows nearly 200,000 clones, around 80% of them singletons. The material sequenced was peripheral blood. These receptors were obtained from a human donor with acute or convalescent COVID-19. The donor label of this sample is uncertain. Both conserved end residues are part of each CDR3. Fields, in order: V gene, clone size, J gene, D gene, CDR3 DNA, CDR3 protein. The D gene is left open where the match is weak. Rows may omit the clone size; those that give it use once, few, many or a size class.

V gene: TRBV19; clone size: NA; J gene: TRBJ2-2; D gene: NA; CDR3 DNA: TGTGCCAGTAGTATCCAGGAGAACACCGGGGAGCTGTTTTTT; CDR3 protein: CASSIQENTGELFF
V gene: TRBV3-1/TRBV3-2; clone size: few; J gene: TRBJ2-3; D gene: NA; CDR3 DNA: TGTGCCAGCAGCCGCTCTGGCTCGGGAAGCACAGATACGCAGTATTTT; CDR3 protein: CASSRSGSGSTDTQYF
V gene: TRBV5-1; clone size: NA; J gene: TRBJ2-1; D gene: TRBD2; CDR3 DNA: TGCGCCAGCAGCAGGGGGACTAGCGGGAGCCCCAATGAGCAGTTCTTC; CDR3 protein: CASSRGTSGSPNEQFF
V gene: TRBV12-3/TRBV12-4; clone size: NA; J gene: TRBJ2-7; D gene: NA; CDR3 DNA: TGTGCCAGCAGTTTTCGGACAGCGAACGAGCAGTACTTC; CDR3 protein: CASSFRTANEQYF
V gene: TRBV29-1; clone size: NA; J gene: TRBJ1-1; D gene: NA; CDR3 DNA: TGCAGCGTTGTGAGAGGCACTGAAGCTTTCTTT; CDR3 protein: CSVVRGTEAFF
V gene: TRBV19; clone size: NA; J gene: TRBJ2-7; D gene: TRBD1; CDR3 DNA: TGTGCCAGTAGGGCAGGGGGCAGATACGAGCAGTACTTC; CDR3 protein: CASRAGGRYEQYF
V gene: TRBV5-1; clone size: NA; J gene: TRBJ2-4; D gene: TRBD2; CDR3 DNA: TGCGCCAGCAGCGCCAGACTAGCGGGAGGCATACTAGCCAAAAACATTCAGTACTTC; CDR3 protein: CASSARLAGGILAKNIQYF
V gene: TRBV30; clone size: NA; J gene: TRBJ1-5; D gene: NA; CDR3 DNA: TGTGCCTGGAGTGTCGGCGGATCCAATCAGCCCCAGCATTTT; CDR3 protein: CAWSVGGSNQPQHF
V gene: TRBV27; clone size: NA; J gene: TRBJ1-4; D gene: TRBD1; CDR3 DNA: TGTGCCAGCAGTTCCCAAGGGACAGGGGGCTTTGTTAATGAAAAACTGTTTTTT; CDR3 protein: CASSSQGTGGFVNEKLFF
V gene: TRBV6-1; clone size: NA; J gene: TRBJ2-6; D gene: NA; CDR3 DNA: TGTGCCAGCAGTGAAAGGGGAGGTGGCTCTGGGGCCAACGTCCTGACTTTC; CDR3 protein: CASSERGGGSGANVLTF
V gene: TRBV6-5; clone size: NA; J gene: TRBJ1-2; D gene: TRBD1; CDR3 DNA: TGTGCCAGCAGTTCGCGGACAGGGGCCTATGGCTACACCTTC; CDR3 protein: CASSSRTGAYGYTF
V gene: TRBV6-2/TRBV6-3; clone size: NA; J gene: TRBJ2-1; D gene: NA; CDR3 DNA: TGTGCCAGCAGCCCCCTTCCGTCGACAGCCGAGCAGTTCTTC; CDR3 protein: CASSPLPSTAEQFF
V gene: TRBV3-1/TRBV3-2; clone size: NA; J gene: TRBJ1-3; D gene: NA; CDR3 DNA: TGTGCCAGCAGCCAAGAAGACACCCGCGATTCGTCTGGAAACACCATATATTTT; CDR3 protein: CASSQEDTRDSSGNTIYF
V gene: TRBV7-6; clone size: NA; J gene: TRBJ1-2; D gene: NA; CDR3 DNA: TGTGCCAGCTCCAGACGTCTAGACGGAAACTATGGCTACACCTTC; CDR3 protein: CASSRRLDGNYGYTF
V gene: TRBV19; clone size: NA; J gene: TRBJ1-5; D gene: TRBD1; CDR3 DNA: TGTGCCAGTAGGCTTGACAGGGCTGGACAGCCCCAGCATTTT; CDR3 protein: CASRLDRAGQPQHF
V gene: TRBV7-2; clone size: NA; J gene: TRBJ2-7; D gene: TRBD1; CDR3 DNA: TGTGCCAGCAGCCTAGCCGACAGGGATTACGAGCAGTACTTC; CDR3 protein: CASSLADRDYEQYF
V gene: TRBV7-6; clone size: NA; J gene: TRBJ2-5; D gene: NA; CDR3 DNA: TGTGCCAGCAGCTTAGGACGTGGAAGGGCGGGGGAGACCCAGTACTTC; CDR3 protein: CASSLGRGRAGETQYF
V gene: TRBV24-1; clone size: NA; J gene: TRBJ2-3; D gene: TRBD2; CDR3 DNA: TGTGCCACCAGTGAAAGCCCTAGCGGGAGGGCCGACACAGATACGCAGTATTTT; CDR3 protein: CATSESPSGRADTDTQYF
V gene: TRBV9; clone size: NA; J gene: TRBJ2-5; D gene: TRBD2; CDR3 DNA: TGTGCCAGCAGCGTAGCTTCGGTGGCTAGCGGCCAGGAGACCCAGTACTTC; CDR3 protein: CASSVASVASGQETQYF
V gene: TRBV5-1; clone size: NA; J gene: TRBJ1-5; D gene: NA; CDR3 DNA: TGCGCCAGCAGCCTTGCAGGGGAGGGGGCCCAGCATTTT; CDR3 protein: CASSLAGEGAQHF
V gene: TRBV7-8; clone size: NA; J gene: TRBJ1-5; D gene: NA; CDR3 DNA: TGTGCCAGCAGCTTATCGGTGATTAGCAATCAGCCCCAGCATTTT; CDR3 protein: CASSLSVISNQPQHF
V gene: TRBV19; clone size: NA; J gene: TRBJ1-5; D gene: NA; CDR3 DNA: TGTGCCAGTTCGGTGATCAATCAGCCCCAGCATTTT; CDR3 protein: CASSVINQPQHF
V gene: TRBV27; clone size: NA; J gene: TRBJ1-5; D gene: NA; CDR3 DNA: TGTGCCAGCACACCTCTGGGCCAGGGAAGTAATCAGCCCCAGCATTTT; CDR3 protein: CASTPLGQGSNQPQHF
V gene: TRBV28; clone size: NA; J gene: TRBJ1-5; D gene: NA; CDR3 DNA: TGTGCCAGCAGTCCCCTGGGGGGGGCTCAGCCCCAGCATTTT; CDR3 protein: CASSPLGGAQPQHF
V gene: TRBV9; clone size: NA; J gene: TRBJ1-3; D gene: NA; CDR3 DNA: TGTGCCAGCAGCCCATTTCCTTCAGATGGAAACACCATATATTTT; CDR3 protein: CASSPFPSDGNTIYF
V gene: TRBV5-1; clone size: NA; J gene: TRBJ2-7; D gene: TRBD2; CDR3 DNA: TGCGCCAGCAGCTTGGAGGGGGCTAGCGGGAAGCGAGAGCAGTACTTC; CDR3 protein: CASSLEGASGKREQYF
V gene: TRBV27; clone size: few; J gene: TRBJ2-7; D gene: TRBD1; CDR3 DNA: TGTGCCAGCGGACGACCGGGACAGGTCTCCTACGAGCAGTACTTC; CDR3 protein: CASGRPGQVSYEQYF
V gene: TRBV24-1; clone size: once; J gene: TRBJ2-5; D gene: NA; CDR3 DNA: TGTGCCACCAGGCCCCGCGGGACAGACCAAGAGACCCAGTACTTC; CDR3 protein: CATRPRGTDQETQYF
V gene: TRBV6-6; clone size: NA; J gene: TRBJ1-1; D gene: NA; CDR3 DNA: TGTGCCAGCAGTTACTCGATAGGGGCCCGAAACACTGAAGCTTTCTTT; CDR3 protein: CASSYSIGARNTEAFF
V gene: TRBV6-5; clone size: NA; J gene: TRBJ1-2; D gene: TRBD1; CDR3 DNA: TGTGCCAGCAGCCAAGACAGGGCCTACTATGGCTACACCTTC; CDR3 protein: CASSQDRAYYGYTF
V gene: TRBV18; clone size: NA; J gene: TRBJ2-7; D gene: TRBD2; CDR3 DNA: TGTGCCAGCTCACCCTTACTCGGGAGGGCCGGCGAGCAGTACTTC; CDR3 protein: CASSPLLGRAGEQYF
V gene: TRBV19; clone size: NA; J gene: TRBJ1-2; D gene: NA; CDR3 DNA: TGTGCCAGTAGTTCTTTGTTCGCGGGCGAAAATGCCTATGGCTACACCTTC; CDR3 protein: CASSSLFAGENAYGYTF
V gene: TRBV5-4; clone size: NA; J gene: TRBJ2-2; D gene: TRBD2; CDR3 DNA: TGTGCCAGCAGACTAGCGGGAGGCCGGGAGCTGTTTTTT; CDR3 protein: CASRLAGGRELFF
V gene: TRBV7-9; clone size: NA; J gene: TRBJ2-5; D gene: NA; CDR3 DNA: TGTGCCAGCAGCTTGCTGGAGCTGGAGACCCAGTACTTC; CDR3 protein: CASSLLELETQYF
V gene: TRBV10-3; clone size: NA; J gene: TRBJ2-3; D gene: TRBD2; CDR3 DNA: TGTGCCATCAGTGTTATCTCGGGAGGGCAGACAGATACGCAGTATTTT; CDR3 protein: CAISVISGGQTDTQYF
V gene: TRBV3-1/TRBV3-2; clone size: NA; J gene: TRBJ2-3; D gene: NA; CDR3 DNA: TGTGCCAGCAGCCAAGTCCGTCCGGGAGTAACAGATACGCAGTATTTT; CDR3 protein: CASSQVRPGVTDTQYF
V gene: TRBV20-1; clone size: NA; J gene: TRBJ1-2; D gene: NA; CDR3 DNA: TGCAGTGCTAGTCATCGGGGGGCGCGGGGCTACACCTTC; CDR3 protein: CSASHRGARGYTF
V gene: TRBV7-6; clone size: NA; J gene: TRBJ1-5; D gene: NA; CDR3 DNA: TGTGCCAGCAGCTTAGGTCGGCAGGGTTTCAATCAGCCCCAGCATTTT; CDR3 protein: CASSLGRQGFNQPQHF
V gene: TRBV6-5; clone size: NA; J gene: TRBJ2-7; D gene: NA; CDR3 DNA: TGTGCCAGCAGGAGAGGGGGAGACTACGAGCAGTACTTC; CDR3 protein: CASRRGGDYEQYF
V gene: TRBV4-3; clone size: NA; J gene: TRBJ2-1; D gene: TRBD1; CDR3 DNA: TGCGCCAGCAGCCAAGCCGGACAGGTTTACAATGAGCAGTTCTTC; CDR3 protein: CASSQAGQVYNEQFF
V gene: TRBV19; clone size: NA; J gene: TRBJ1-5; D gene: NA; CDR3 DNA: TGTGCCAGTAGTAACCCGCCCCAGAGCGGACAGCCCCAGCATTTT; CDR3 protein: CASSNPPQSGQPQHF
V gene: TRBV10-1; clone size: NA; J gene: TRBJ2-7; D gene: NA; CDR3 DNA: TGCGCCAGCAGTGAGTCGGGTACATTCAACGGAGGACGAGGGCAGTACTTC; CDR3 protein: CASSESGTFNGGRGQYF
V gene: TRBV19; clone size: NA; J gene: TRBJ1-4; D gene: TRBD1; CDR3 DNA: TGTGCCAGTAGTAGGGGGACAGGCCCTAATGAAAAACTGTTTTTT; CDR3 protein: CASSRGTGPNEKLFF
V gene: TRBV6-5; clone size: NA; J gene: TRBJ2-5; D gene: TRBD2; CDR3 DNA: TGTGCCAGCAGTTACGGTAGCGGGAAAGAGACCCAGTACTTC; CDR3 protein: CASSYGSGKETQYF
V gene: TRBV19; clone size: once; J gene: TRBJ2-5; D gene: TRBD1; CDR3 DNA: TGTGCCAGTAGTATAGCCGGACAGGGAGGAATAGAGACCCAGTACTTC; CDR3 protein: CASSIAGQGGIETQYF
V gene: TRBV5-1; clone size: NA; J gene: TRBJ1-1; D gene: NA; CDR3 DNA: TGCGCCAGCAGCTTGGAGGCAGGGCCCACTGAAGCTTTCTTT; CDR3 protein: CASSLEAGPTEAFF
V gene: TRBV19; clone size: NA; J gene: TRBJ2-7; D gene: TRBD1; CDR3 DNA: TGTGCCAGTACCCCAGGGACAGGGGGATCCTACGAGCAGTACTTC; CDR3 protein: CASTPGTGGSYEQYF
V gene: TRBV10-3; clone size: few; J gene: TRBJ2-2; D gene: TRBD1; CDR3 DNA: TGTGCCATCAGTGTGGGGGACAGGGCAAACACCGGGGAGCTGTTTTTT; CDR3 protein: CAISVGDRANTGELFF
V gene: TRBV18; clone size: NA; J gene: TRBJ2-1; D gene: NA; CDR3 DNA: TGTGCCAGCGGGGGAGGAGAAGGCTACAATGAGCAGTTCTTC; CDR3 protein: CASGGGEGYNEQFF
V gene: TRBV7-2; clone size: NA; J gene: TRBJ2-1; D gene: NA; CDR3 DNA: TGTGCCAGCAGCTTAGTTCCTCCCAATGAGCAGTTCTTC; CDR3 protein: CASSLVPPNEQFF
V gene: TRBV27; clone size: NA; J gene: TRBJ2-7; D gene: NA; CDR3 DNA: TGTGCCAGCAGTTTAACGGGAGTAGGCGAGCAGTACTTC; CDR3 protein: CASSLTGVGEQYF
V gene: TRBV6-2/TRBV6-3; clone size: NA; J gene: TRBJ2-3; D gene: TRBD2; CDR3 DNA: TGTGCCAGCAGTTACTCAAGCGGGAGGGCCCAAGCGACAGATACGCAGTATTTT; CDR3 protein: CASSYSSGRAQATDTQYF
V gene: TRBV6-5; clone size: NA; J gene: TRBJ2-3; D gene: NA; CDR3 DNA: TGTGCCAGCGGAAATAGCGACACAGATACGCAGTATTTT; CDR3 protein: CASGNSDTDTQYF
V gene: TRBV5-1; clone size: NA; J gene: TRBJ1-2; D gene: TRBD1; CDR3 DNA: TGCGCCAGCAGCCGTGCTGAGGACAGGGGGATCTATGGCTACACCTTC; CDR3 protein: CASSRAEDRGIYGYTF
V gene: TRBV5-1; clone size: NA; J gene: TRBJ2-7; D gene: NA; CDR3 DNA: TGCGCCAGCAGCCTACCGACGGGAGCCTACGAGCAGTACTTC; CDR3 protein: CASSLPTGAYEQYF
V gene: TRBV9; clone size: NA; J gene: TRBJ1-3; D gene: NA; CDR3 DNA: TGTGCCAGCAGCCCGCGGACAGCCGGAAACACCATATATTTT; CDR3 protein: CASSPRTAGNTIYF
V gene: TRBV5-1; clone size: NA; J gene: TRBJ2-3; D gene: NA; CDR3 DNA: TGCGCCAGCCAAAGGCGGGGGCAGGGCGAAGTGGGAACAGATACGCAGTATTTT; CDR3 protein: CASQRRGQGEVGTDTQYF
V gene: TRBV28; clone size: NA; J gene: TRBJ2-2; D gene: NA; CDR3 DNA: TGTGCCAGCCGCGCGGAAGGGGAGCTGTTTTTT; CDR3 protein: CASRAEGELFF
V gene: TRBV19; clone size: NA; J gene: TRBJ1-6; D gene: NA; CDR3 DNA: TGTGCCAGTAAAGCGGGGGCGGTCTATAATTCACCCCTCCACTTT; CDR3 protein: CASKAGAVYNSPLHF